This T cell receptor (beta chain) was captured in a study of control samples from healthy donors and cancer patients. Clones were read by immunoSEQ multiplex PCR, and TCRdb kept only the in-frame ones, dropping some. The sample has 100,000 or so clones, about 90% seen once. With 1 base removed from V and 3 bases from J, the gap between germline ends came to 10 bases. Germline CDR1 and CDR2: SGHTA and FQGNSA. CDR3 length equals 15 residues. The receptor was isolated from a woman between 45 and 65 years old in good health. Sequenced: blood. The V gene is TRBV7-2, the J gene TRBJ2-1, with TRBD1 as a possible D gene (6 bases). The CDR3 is CASSLGGTHYNEQFF. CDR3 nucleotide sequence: TGTGCCAGCAGCTTAGGAGGGACACACTACAATGAGCAGTTCTTC.